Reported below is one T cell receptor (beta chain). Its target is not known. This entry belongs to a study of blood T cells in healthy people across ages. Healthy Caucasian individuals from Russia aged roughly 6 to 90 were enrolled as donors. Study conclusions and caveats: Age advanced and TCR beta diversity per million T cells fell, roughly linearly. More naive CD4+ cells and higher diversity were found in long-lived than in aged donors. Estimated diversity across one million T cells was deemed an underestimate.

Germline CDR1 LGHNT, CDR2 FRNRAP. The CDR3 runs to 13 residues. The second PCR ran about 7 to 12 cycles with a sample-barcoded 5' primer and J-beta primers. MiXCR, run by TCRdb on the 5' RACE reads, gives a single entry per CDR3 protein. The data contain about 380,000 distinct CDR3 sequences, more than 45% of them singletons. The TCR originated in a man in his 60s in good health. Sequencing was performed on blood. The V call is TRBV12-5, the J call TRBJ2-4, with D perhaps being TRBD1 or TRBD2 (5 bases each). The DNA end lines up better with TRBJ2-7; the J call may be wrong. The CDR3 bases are TGTGCTAGTGGTTTTGAAAGGGACGACGAGCAGTACTTC. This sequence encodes CASGFERDDEQYF.